This T cell receptor (beta chain) was identified during a study of early T cells in non-severe SARS-CoV-2 infection. Study-wide results and limits: Clonotype matching in VDJdb favored anti-spike CD8 responses and did not capture private and CD4 specificities.

Individually, cDNA molecules had unique molecular identifiers attached to them. TCRdb passed the 5' RACE reads through MiXCR, listing each CDR3 protein once. The table records some 80,000 distinct CDR3 sequences, 12% to 15% of them present only once. The germline V gene encodes CDR1 SGHTS and CDR2 YDEGEE. The germline V and J ends were trimmed by 7 bases and 0 bases, with 13 bases remaining between them. This CDR3 is built from 14 residues. Regarding this clonotype: What it binds is unknown. It is likely a read error, because the conserved phenylalanine at the end of the CDR3 is missing.

This receptor was taken from an adult who was a healthcare worker with PCR-confirmed SARS-CoV-2 infection or an uninfected control (not recorded which). The J gene is TRBJ2-5, the V gene TRBV5-8; D not certain. The specimen sequenced was whole blood. The CDR3 DNA is TGTGCCAGCCGTGGGTCCCACCACCAAGAGACCCAGTACTCC. Protein product: CASRGSHHQETQYS.